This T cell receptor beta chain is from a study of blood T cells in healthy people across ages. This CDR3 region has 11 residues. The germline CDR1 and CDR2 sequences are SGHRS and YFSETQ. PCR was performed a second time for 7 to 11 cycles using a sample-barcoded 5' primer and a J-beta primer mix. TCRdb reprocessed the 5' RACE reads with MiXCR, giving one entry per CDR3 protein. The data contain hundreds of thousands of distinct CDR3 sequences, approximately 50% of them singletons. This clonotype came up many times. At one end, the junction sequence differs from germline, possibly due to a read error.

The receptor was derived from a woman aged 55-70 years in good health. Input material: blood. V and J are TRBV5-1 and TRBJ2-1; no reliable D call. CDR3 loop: CASSFLNEQFF. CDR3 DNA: TGTGCCAGCAGCTTCCTCAATGAGCAGTTCTTC.